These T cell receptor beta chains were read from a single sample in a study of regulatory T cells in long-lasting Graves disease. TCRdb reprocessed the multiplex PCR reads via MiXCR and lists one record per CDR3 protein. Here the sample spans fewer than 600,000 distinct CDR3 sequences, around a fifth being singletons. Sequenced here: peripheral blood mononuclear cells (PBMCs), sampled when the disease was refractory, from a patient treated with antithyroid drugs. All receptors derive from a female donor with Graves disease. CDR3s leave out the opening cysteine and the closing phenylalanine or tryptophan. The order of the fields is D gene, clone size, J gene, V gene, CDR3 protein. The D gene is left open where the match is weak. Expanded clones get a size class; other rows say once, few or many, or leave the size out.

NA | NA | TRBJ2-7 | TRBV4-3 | ASSQGIGRISYEQY
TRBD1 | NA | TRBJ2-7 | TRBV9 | ASSGGQDTYEQY
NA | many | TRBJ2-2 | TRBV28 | ASSYGGLTGELF
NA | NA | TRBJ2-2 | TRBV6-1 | ASGAQRSGNTGELF
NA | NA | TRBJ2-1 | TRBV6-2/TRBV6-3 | ASSPRPISYNEQF
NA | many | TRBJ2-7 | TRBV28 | ASSRVPYEQY
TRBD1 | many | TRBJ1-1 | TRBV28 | ASTEARGETEAF
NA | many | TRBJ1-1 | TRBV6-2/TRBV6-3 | ASSSISGRDTEAF
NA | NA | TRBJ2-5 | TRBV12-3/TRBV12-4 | ASSLNGFQETQY
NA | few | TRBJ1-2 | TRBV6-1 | ASSHGQENGYT
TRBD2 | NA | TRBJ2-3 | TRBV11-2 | ASSWGGERRTDTQY
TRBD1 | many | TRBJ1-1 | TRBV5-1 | ASSPDRGLTEAF
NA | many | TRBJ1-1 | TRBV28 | ASSLNRVGTEAF
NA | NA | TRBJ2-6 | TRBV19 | ASSVGHRGANVLT
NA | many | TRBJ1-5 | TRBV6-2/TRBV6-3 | ASSYGAQPQH
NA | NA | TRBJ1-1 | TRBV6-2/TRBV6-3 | ASSYSPRLRGGKSTEAF
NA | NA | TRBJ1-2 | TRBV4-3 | ASSPTPAEVGGYT
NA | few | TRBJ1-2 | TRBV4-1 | ASSQGRLYGYT
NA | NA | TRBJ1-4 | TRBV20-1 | SARDRRRNNEKLF
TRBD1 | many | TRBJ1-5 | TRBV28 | ASRADRDQGPQH
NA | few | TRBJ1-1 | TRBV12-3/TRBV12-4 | ASSLSPREKTEAF
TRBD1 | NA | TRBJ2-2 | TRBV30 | AWTGTGAPGELF
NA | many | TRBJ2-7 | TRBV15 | ATRVARSSYEQY
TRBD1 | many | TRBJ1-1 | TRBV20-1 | SALMVDRDTEAF
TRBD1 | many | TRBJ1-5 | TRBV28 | ASSSTGVNQPQH
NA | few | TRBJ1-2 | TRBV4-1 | ASSQLTQGNYGYT
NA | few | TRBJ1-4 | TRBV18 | ASSPRDGANEKLF
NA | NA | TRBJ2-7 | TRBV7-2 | AGSSTGLLGQY